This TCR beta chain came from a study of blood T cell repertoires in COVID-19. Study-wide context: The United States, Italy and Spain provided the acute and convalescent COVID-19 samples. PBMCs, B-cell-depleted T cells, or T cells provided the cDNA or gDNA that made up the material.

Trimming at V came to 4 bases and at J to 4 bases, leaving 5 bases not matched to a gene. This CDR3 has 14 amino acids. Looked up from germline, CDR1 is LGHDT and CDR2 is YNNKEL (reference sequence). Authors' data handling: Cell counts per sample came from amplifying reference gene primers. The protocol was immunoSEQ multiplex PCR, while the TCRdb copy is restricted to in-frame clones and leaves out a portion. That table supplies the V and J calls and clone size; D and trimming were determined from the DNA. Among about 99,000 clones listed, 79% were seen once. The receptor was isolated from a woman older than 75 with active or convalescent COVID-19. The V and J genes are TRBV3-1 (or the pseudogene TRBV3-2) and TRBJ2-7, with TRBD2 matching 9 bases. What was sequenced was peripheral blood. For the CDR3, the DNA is TGTGCCAGCAGCCTTAGCGGGAGTTATTACGAGCAGTACTTC. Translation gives CASSLSGSYYEQYF.